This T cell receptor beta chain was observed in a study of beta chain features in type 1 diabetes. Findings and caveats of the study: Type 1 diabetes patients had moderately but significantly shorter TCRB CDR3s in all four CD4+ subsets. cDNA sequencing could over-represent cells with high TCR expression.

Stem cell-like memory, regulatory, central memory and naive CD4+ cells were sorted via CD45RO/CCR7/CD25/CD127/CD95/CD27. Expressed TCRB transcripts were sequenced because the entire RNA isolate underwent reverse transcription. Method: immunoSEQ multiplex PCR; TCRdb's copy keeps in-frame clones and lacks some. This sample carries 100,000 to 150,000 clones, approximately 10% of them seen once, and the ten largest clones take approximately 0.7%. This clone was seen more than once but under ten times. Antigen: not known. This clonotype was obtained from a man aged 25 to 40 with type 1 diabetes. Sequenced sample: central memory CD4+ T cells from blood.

CDR3 in amino acids: CASSVRGGAIPEQFF. In nucleotides, the CDR3 is TGTGCCAGCAGCGTAAGAGGGGGGGCCATTCCGGAGCAGTTCTTC. The chain combines TRBV9 with TRBJ2-1, with D perhaps matching TRBD2 (7 bases). From germline, CDR1 is SGDLS and CDR2 YYNGEE. The V and J ends lost 1 base and 10 bases respectively, with 18 bases between them. This CDR3 region has 15 residues.